This passage covers 6 T cell receptor beta chains from one sample sequenced in a study of neurological immune-mediated disorders (dated by TCRdb to between 2017 and 2020). Library preparation was by 5' RACE. TCRdb records Illumina HiSeq 2500 as the sequencer. The public reads were run again by TCRdb, first through fastp at Q25 and then through MiXCR, and only productive beta chains were kept. Rows are combined by CDR3 protein, so each entry shows the most common genes and DNA. The sample yields under 60,000 distinct CDR3 sequences; 16% were counted once. The ten largest account for more than 3.5% of the sample. Sample: PBMCs. These receptors were taken from a man aged 55 to 70 in good health.

In this sample, this clonotype turned up a few times. This chain uses TRBV29-1 with TRBJ1-2; TRBD1 matches at 9 bases. V shed 7 bases and J 7 bases; nucleotides not matched to a gene: 7. This CDR3 region has 12 residues. Germline V gene lookup returns CDR1 SQVTM and CDR2 ANQGSEA. This chain's CDR3 is CSATGTGSGYTF. The CDR3 DNA follows: TGCAGCGCCACCGGGACAGGGAGTGGCTACACCTTC.

This clonotype was counted many times. The V and J genes are TRBV12-3 or TRBV12-4 and TRBJ1-6, with D hard to call. The V end lost 3 bases, the J end lost 7 bases, and 7 bases lay between the germline ends. This CDR3 has 13 amino acids. CDR3 loop: CASSLSENSPLHF. CDR3 bases: TGTGCCAGCAGTTTGTCCGAAAATTCACCCCTCCACTTT.

This clonotype was seen a few times. The chain uses TRBV11-2 and TRBJ2-6, with 8 bases fitting TRBD1. With 6 bases clipped from V and 0 bases from J, the junction kept 7 bases outside the gene matches. Germline lookup yields CDR1 SGHAT and CDR2 FQNNGV. The CDR3 consists of 17 residues. The CDR3 loop is CASRWDRPTSGANVLTF. CDR3 DNA sequence: TGTGCCAGCAGATGGGACAGGCCGACCTCTGGGGCCAACGTCCTGACTTTC.

In regard to this clonotype: One end of the junction does not line up with germline, which may come from a read error. The V and J genes are TRBV7-2 and TRBJ2-1, with 7 bases lining up with TRBD2. CDR1 is SGHTA, CDR2 FQGNSA, per germline. This CDR3 region has 15 residues. The CDR3 DNA is TGTGCCAGAAGCTTAGATGCGACTAGCTGGAATGAGCAGTTCTTC. Protein: CARSLDATSWNEQFF.

This clonotype has just a few counts. The chain combines TRBV7-2 with TRBJ1-1, with D hard to call. Germline V gives CDR1 SGHTA, CDR2 FQGNSA. V was shortened by 3 bases and J by 0 bases, with 8 bases between the two germline ends. CDR3 length: 14 amino acids. The CDR3 loop is CASSLWGLNTEAFF. DNA of the CDR3: TGTGCCAGCAGCTTGTGGGGTTTGAACACTGAAGCTTTCTTT.

In its sample, this clonotype was seen many times. V is TRBV29-1 and J is TRBJ1-2; the D gene is possibly TRBD1 (5 bases). Germline V gene data show CDR1 as SQVTM and CDR2 as ANQGSEA. Trimming left V 3 bases short and J 4 bases short, with 15 bases between. CDR3 size: 14 residues. CDR3 bases: TGCAGCGTTGACGCGGGGGATTGGGGCTATGGCTACACCTTC. This encodes CSVDAGDWGYGYTF.